This T cell receptor (beta chain) is from a study of Ad26.COV2.S vaccination and SARS-CoV-2 variants. The wider study: Intramuscularly, Ad26.COV2.S was given either once or twice, 56 days apart.

Treatment here: roughly 20 received Ad26.COV2.S at low or high dose, single or two shots; 5 received placebo; per-sample allocation not given. Sampling was done on day 63 after the first vaccine or placebo injection. Points from the study as a whole: Placebo recipients trailed vaccine recipients in spike-specific TCR breadth.

In the case of this clone: Its antigen is still unknown. The sample has other DNA sequences that encode this CDR3 too.

Sequenced by immunoSEQ multiplex PCR; TCRdb stores in-frame clones only, minus some. Altogether fewer than 400,000 clones are present, roughly nine tenths being singletons, with the ten largest covering approximately 3.7%. The V end was cut by 1 base, the J end by 4 bases, with 4 bases between. Germline V lookup: CDR1 SEHNR, CDR2 FQNEAQ (reference sequence). The CDR3 contains 12 residues. The rearrangement uses TRBV7-9 and TRBJ1-2; D unclear. The sequencing here drew on peripheral blood, taken in a trial of Ad26.COV2.S vaccine versus placebo. The TCR originated in a person aged 18-60 years who received the Ad26.COV2.S COVID-19 vaccine or a placebo. For the CDR3, the DNA is TGTGCCAGCAGCTTAGAGGGCTATGGCTACACCTTC. Its translation: CASSLEGYGYTF.